The 4 T cell receptor beta chains listed next were all sequenced from one sample in a study of blood T cell repertoires in COVID-19. The repertoire was sequenced with immunoSEQ multiplex PCR; TCRdb's copy has only in-frame clones and lacks some. The data show 200,000 or so clones, with roughly 80% seen just once and approximately 5% held by the top ten. The sample consisted of peripheral blood. These receptors were taken from a woman aged 60-70 years who had recovered from COVID-19.

This clone was recorded once. This rearrangement joins TRBV30 to TRBJ1-2; possibly TRBD1 for D (5 bases). The V and J ends lost 2 bases and 0 bases respectively, with 16 bases between them. This CDR3 spans 16 amino acids. Germline-derived CDR1 and CDR2 are GTSNPN and SVGIG (reference sequence). The CDR3 is CAWSKPQGTANYGYTF. Here the CDR3 DNA reads TGTGCCTGGAGTAAGCCCCAGGGAACGGCTAACTATGGCTACACCTTC.

This CDR3 reads CASSLYPPFRDGGYGYTF. The CDR3 DNA is TGTGCCAGCAGTTTATACCCCCCGTTTAGGGATGGAGGCTATGGCTACACCTTC. The chain employs TRBV27 and TRBJ1-2; D remains ambiguous. V was cut by 1 base and J by 4 bases, with 22 bases left in between. The CDR3 covers 18 residues. Germline CDR1 is MNHEY and CDR2 is SMNVEV (reference sequence).

V gene TRBV5-1 combines with J gene TRBJ1-1; D perhaps matches TRBD1 (6 bases). Germline CDR1 is SGHRS and CDR2 is YFSETQ. V was pared by 1 base and J by 3 bases, with 16 bases between. This CDR3 contains 16 residues. The CDR3 loop is CASSLSGVRFDTEAFF. In nucleotides, the CDR3 is TGCGCCAGCAGCTTGTCAGGGGTGCGATTTGACACTGAAGCTTTCTTT.

The chain is built from TRBV18 and TRBJ2-1, with TRBD1 as a possible D gene (6 bases). Looked up from germline, CDR1 is KGHSH and CDR2 is LQKENI. The V end lost 5 bases, the J end lost 2 bases, and 13 bases lay between the germline ends. The CDR3 consists of 15 residues. This CDR3 is CASSAQGSTYNEQFF. CDR3 DNA sequence: TGTGCCAGCTCAGCCCAGGGGTCTACCTACAATGAGCAGTTCTTC.